This T cell receptor beta chain was sequenced in a study of cytomegalovirus exposure and HLA in healthy donors. On the study more broadly: Previous work identified roughly 120 million unique TCR beta sequences from approximately 190 million T cells. Among the approximately 400 genotyped donors, 81% were placed in the Caucasian-associated ancestry cluster.

In germline, CDR1 is GTSNPN, CDR2 SVGIG (reference sequence). Trimming stripped 2 bases from V and 3 bases from J, with 10 bases between. This CDR3 contains 13 residues. The PCR employed 60 Vbeta primers together with 13 Jbeta primers. Sequenced by immunoSEQ multiplex PCR; TCRdb stores in-frame clones only, minus some. The data contain 60,000 to 75,000 clones, 60% to 80% of them seen just once; the ten biggest clones take up about 12%. Study-wide points: Later analysis suggested links between common viral pathogens and several top significant clusters.

In the case of this clone: Its specificity is not known.

The sequencing input was PBMCs. The chain employs TRBV30 and TRBJ2-5; unclear D gene. The sequence was obtained from a woman aged 40 to 50 in good health and CMV-seropositive. The CDR3 DNA sequence: TGTGCCTGGAGTAAACAGAGAAAAGAGACCCAGTACTTC. The encoded protein is CAWSKQRKETQYF.